This TCR beta chain was captured by sequencing in a study of cytomegalovirus exposure and HLA in healthy donors. The PCR used 60 Vbeta and 13 Jbeta primers. Repertoires were generated with immunoSEQ multiplex PCR, while TCRdb's copy carries only in-frame clones and drops some. The profile shows over 90,000 clones, roughly three quarters of them singletons. From germline, CDR1 is SEHNR and CDR2 FQNEAQ (reference sequence). V shed 10 bases and J shed 3 bases, with 18 bases lying between them. The CDR3 extends over 14 amino acids. This clone was observed a single time. Its antigen remains unknown. Study-level points and caveats: TRBV6-2, TRBV6-3 and some other V segments were unresolvable in 87-base-pair reads.

The specimen was PBMCs. The sequence derives from a woman aged 18-35 years in good health and CMV-seropositive. This rearrangement joins TRBV7-9 to TRBJ1-2; no firm D call. The CDR3 coding sequence is TGTGCCATCGGGGTCGTCCTGGCCGACTATGGCTACACCTTC. This encodes CAIGVVLADYGYTF. The full variable domain, in which reference TRBV7-9 and TRBJ1-2 provide the parts outside the CDR3, is DTGVSQNPRHKITKRGQNVTFRCDPISEHNRLYWYRQTLGQGPEFLTYFQNEAQLEKSRLLSDRFSAERPKGSFSTLEIQRTEQGDSAMYLCAIGVVLADYGYTFGSGTRLTVV.